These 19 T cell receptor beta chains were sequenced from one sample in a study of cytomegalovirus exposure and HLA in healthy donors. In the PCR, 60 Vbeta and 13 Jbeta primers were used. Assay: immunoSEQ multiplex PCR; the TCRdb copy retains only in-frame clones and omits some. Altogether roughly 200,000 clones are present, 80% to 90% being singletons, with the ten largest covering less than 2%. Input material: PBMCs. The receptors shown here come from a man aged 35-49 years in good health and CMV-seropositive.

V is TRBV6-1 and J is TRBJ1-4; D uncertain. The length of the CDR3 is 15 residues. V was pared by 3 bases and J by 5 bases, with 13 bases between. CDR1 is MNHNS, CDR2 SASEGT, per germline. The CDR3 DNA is TGTGCCAGCAGTGAGCCCTCGACTAGAAATGAAAAACTGTTTTTT. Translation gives CASSEPSTRNEKLFF.

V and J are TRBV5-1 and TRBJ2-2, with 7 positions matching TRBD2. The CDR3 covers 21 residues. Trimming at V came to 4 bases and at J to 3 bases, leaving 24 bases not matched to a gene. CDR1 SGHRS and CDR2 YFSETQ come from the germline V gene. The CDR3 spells CASSPLRFGRETSRDTGELFF. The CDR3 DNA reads TGCGCCAGCAGCCCCCTCCGTTTTGGGCGGGAGACCTCCCGGGACACCGGGGAGCTGTTTTTT.

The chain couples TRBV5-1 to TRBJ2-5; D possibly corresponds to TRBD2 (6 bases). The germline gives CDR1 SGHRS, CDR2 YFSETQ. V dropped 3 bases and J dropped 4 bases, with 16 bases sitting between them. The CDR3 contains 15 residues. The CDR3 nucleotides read TGCGCCAGCAGCTCCGCCGGGAGCAAGGGAGAGACCCAGTACTTC. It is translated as CASSSAGSKGETQYF. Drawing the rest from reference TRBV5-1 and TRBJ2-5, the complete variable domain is KAGVTQTPRYLIKTRGQQVTLSCSPISGHRSVSWYQQTPGQGLQFLFEYFSETQRNKGNFPGRFSGRQFSNSRSEMNVSTLELGDSALYLCASSSAGSKGETQYFGPGTRLLVL.

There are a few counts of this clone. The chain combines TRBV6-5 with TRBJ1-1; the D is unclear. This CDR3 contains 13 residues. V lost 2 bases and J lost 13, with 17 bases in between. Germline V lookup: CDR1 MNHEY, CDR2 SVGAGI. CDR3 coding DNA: TGTGCCAGCAGTTACGTCCGGGGAAACGCCGGTTTCTTT. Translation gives CASSYVRGNAGFF.

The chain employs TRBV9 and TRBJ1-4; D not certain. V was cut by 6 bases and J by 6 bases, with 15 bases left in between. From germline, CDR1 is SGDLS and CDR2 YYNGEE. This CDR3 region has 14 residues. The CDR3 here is CASTRETADEKLFF. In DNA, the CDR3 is TGTGCCAGCACGAGGGAAACGGCGGATGAAAAACTGTTTTTT.

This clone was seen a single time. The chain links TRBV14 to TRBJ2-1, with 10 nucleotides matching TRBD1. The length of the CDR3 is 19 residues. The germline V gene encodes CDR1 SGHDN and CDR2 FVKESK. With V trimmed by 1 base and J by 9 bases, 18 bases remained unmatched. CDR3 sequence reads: CASSQGLLSDRGWASEQFF. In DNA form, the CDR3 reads TGTGCCAGCAGCCAAGGGCTCTTGTCGGACAGGGGGTGGGCGAGTGAGCAGTTCTTC.

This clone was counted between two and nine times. CDR3 nucleotides: TGTGCCAGCAGTTTACTAGCGGGAGGGCCCAATGAGCAGTTCTTC. Its protein product is CASSLLAGGPNEQFF. This chain connects TRBV28 to TRBJ2-1; 12 bases match TRBD2. V gave up 2 bases and J gave up 6 bases; unmatched junction bases: 2. This CDR3 comprises 15 residues. Germline CDR1 and CDR2: MDHEN and SYDVKM.

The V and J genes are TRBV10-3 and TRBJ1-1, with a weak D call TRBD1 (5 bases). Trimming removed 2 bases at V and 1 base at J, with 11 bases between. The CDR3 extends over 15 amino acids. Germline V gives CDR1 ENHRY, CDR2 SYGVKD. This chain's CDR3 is CAISEDSGENTEAFF. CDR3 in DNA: TGTGCCATCAGTGAGGACAGTGGGGAGAACACTGAAGCTTTCTTT.

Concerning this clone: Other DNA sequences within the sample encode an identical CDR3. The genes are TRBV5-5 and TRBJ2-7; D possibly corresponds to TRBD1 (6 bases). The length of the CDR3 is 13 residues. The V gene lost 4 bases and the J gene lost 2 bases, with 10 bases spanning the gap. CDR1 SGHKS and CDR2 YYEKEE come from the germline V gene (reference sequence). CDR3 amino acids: CASSLQGPYEQYF. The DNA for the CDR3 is TGTGCCAGCAGCCTGCAGGGGCCCTACGAGCAGTACTTC.

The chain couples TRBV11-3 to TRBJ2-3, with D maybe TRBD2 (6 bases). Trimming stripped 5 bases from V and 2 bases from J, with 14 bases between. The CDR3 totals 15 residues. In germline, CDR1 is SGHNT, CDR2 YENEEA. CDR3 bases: TGTGCCAGCAGCCGGGGGATGGGCCCCACAGATACGCAGTATTTT. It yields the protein CASSRGMGPTDTQYF.

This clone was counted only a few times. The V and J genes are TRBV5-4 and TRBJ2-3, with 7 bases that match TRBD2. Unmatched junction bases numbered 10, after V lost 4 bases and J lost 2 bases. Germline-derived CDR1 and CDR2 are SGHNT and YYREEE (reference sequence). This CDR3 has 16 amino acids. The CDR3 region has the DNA TGTGCCAGCAGCCTGGGCGGGAGATCATACACAGATACGCAGTATTTT. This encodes CASSLGGRSYTDTQYF.

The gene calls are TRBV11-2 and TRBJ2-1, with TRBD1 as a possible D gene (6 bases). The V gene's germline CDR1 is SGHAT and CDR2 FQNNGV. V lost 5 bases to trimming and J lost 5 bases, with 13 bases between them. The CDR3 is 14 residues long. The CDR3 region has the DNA TGTGCCAGCAGCCGGGACACAAAAAACAATGAGCAGTTCTTC. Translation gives CASSRDTKNNEQFF.

The CDR3 reads CASSPGLAGFQYF. Written as DNA, the CDR3 is TGTGCCAGCAGTCCGGGACTAGCGGGGTTTCAGTACTTC. The V gene is TRBV28, the J gene TRBJ2-7; 13 bases are shared with TRBD2. Per the germline V gene, CDR1 is MDHEN and CDR2 is SYDVKM. The CDR3 length is 13 residues. Trimming removed 5 bases from V and 10 bases from J; junction bases left unmatched: 5. The entire variable domain, with the rest obtained from reference TRBV28 and TRBJ2-7, is as follows: DVKVTQSSRYLVKRTGEKVFLECVQDMDHENMFWYRQDPGLGLRLIYFSYDVKMKEKGDIPEGYSVSREKKERFSLILESASTNQTSMYLCASSPGLAGFQYFGPGTRLTVT.

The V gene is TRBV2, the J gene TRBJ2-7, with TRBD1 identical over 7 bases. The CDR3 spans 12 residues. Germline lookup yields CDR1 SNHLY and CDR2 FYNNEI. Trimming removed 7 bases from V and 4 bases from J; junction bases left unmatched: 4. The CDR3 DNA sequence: TGTGCCAGCACCGACAGGGCGTACGAGCAGTACTTC. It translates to CASTDRAYEQYF.

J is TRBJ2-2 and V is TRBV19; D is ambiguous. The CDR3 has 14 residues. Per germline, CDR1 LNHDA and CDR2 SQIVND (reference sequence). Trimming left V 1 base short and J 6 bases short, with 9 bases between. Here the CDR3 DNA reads TGTGCCAGTAGTATAGTCCCAGGCTCCGGGGAGCTGTTTTTT. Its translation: CASSIVPGSGELFF.

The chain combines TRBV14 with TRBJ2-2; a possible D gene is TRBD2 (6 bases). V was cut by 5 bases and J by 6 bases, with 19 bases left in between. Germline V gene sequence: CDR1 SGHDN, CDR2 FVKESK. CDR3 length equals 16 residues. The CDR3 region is CASSANPGLRAGELFF. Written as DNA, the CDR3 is TGTGCCAGCAGCGCTAATCCGGGACTTAGGGCCGGGGAGCTGTTTTTT.

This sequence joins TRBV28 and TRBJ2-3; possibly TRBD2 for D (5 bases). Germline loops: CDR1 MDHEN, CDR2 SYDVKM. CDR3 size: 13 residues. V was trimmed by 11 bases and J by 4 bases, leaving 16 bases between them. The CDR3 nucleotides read TGTGCCCTCAGAGACTATAACGCAGATACGCAGTATTTT. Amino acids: CALRDYNADTQYF.

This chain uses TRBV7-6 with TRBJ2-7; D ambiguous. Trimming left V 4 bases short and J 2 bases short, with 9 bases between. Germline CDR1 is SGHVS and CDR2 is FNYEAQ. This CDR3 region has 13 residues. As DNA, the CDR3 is TGTGCCAGCAGCTCCCGAGGAACCTACGAGCAGTACTTC. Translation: CASSSRGTYEQYF.

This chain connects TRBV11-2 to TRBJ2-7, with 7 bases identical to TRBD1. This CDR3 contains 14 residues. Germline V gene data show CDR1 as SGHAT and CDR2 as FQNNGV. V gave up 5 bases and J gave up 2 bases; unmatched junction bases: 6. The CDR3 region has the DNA TGTGCCAGCAGCACTCGGACAGGAGCCTACGAGCAGTACTTC. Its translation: CASSTRTGAYEQYF.